The 22 T cell receptor beta chains presented below share a single source sample, sequenced in a study of T-cell reconstitution after alpha-beta-depleted transplantation in children. A library of TCRbeta sequences, prepared with unique molecular identifiers, was generated. One entry per CDR3 protein, called by TCRdb with MiXCR from the PCR reads. The sample holds a few hundred thousand distinct CDR3 sequences; approximately 10% are singletons and the top ten take roughly 6%. The specimen was PBMCs from the stem cell graft donor, collected from the stem cell graft. The origin of the receptors is a human donor who donated a stem cell graft to a child with acute myeloid leukemia.

Many counts were recorded for this clonotype. The rearrangement joins TRBV9 to TRBJ1-3; no clear D. Germline V gene data show CDR1 as SGDLS and CDR2 as YYNGEE. CDR3 length: 12 amino acids. V was clipped by 0 bases and J by 3 bases, with 1 base between them. CDR3 coding DNA: TGTGCCAGCAGCGTAGGTGGAAACACCATATATTTT. It codes for CASSVGGNTIYF.

V is TRBV11-2 and J is TRBJ2-2; TRBD2 agrees at 14 bases. From germline, CDR1 is SGHAT and CDR2 FQNNGV. V shed 5 bases, J shed 0 bases, and the junction held 8 bases outside the gene matches. CDR3 size: 19 residues. The CDR3 loop is CASSAGLAGEASNTGELFF. In nucleotides, the CDR3 is TGTGCCAGCAGCGCGGGACTAGCGGGAGAAGCTTCGAACACCGGGGAGCTGTTTTTT.

The chain recombines TRBV7-2 with TRBJ1-1, with D tentatively TRBD1 (6 bases). Germline-derived CDR1 and CDR2 are SGHTA and FQGNSA. Trimming shortened V by 4 bases and J by 3 bases, and 12 bases separated the two germline ends. The CDR3 runs to 14 residues. CDR3 residues: CASSSRGGYTEAFF. In nucleotides, the CDR3 is TGTGCCAGCAGCTCCAGGGGAGGGTACACTGAAGCTTTCTTT. The whole variable domain, remainder taken from reference TRBV7-2 and TRBJ1-1, is GAGVSQSPSNKVTEKGKDVELRCDPISGHTALYWYRQSLGQGLEFLIYFQGNSAPDKSGLPSDRFSAERTGGSVSTLTIQRTQQEDSAVYLCASSSRGGYTEAFFGQGTRLTVV.

This clonotype was found a few times. The V and J genes are TRBV5-1 and TRBJ1-1; no clear D gene. Trimming took off 5 bases at V and 5 bases at J, with 13 bases between the two ends. Germline V gene sequence: CDR1 SGHRS, CDR2 YFSETQ. CDR3 length equals 13 residues. CDR3 DNA sequence: TGCGCCAGCAGTCAGGATCGGGCGACTGAAGCTTTCTTT. This gives the protein CASSQDRATEAFF.

The V and J genes are TRBV7-2 and TRBJ2-3; the match to TRBD2 covers 11 bases. The trim removed 5 bases at V and 1 base at J, leaving 5 bases unmatched. CDR1 and CDR2 (germline): SGHTA, FQGNSA. This CDR3 is built from 16 residues. CDR3 region: CASSGSGGVGTDTQYF. In DNA form, the CDR3 reads TGTGCCAGCAGCGGTAGCGGGGGGGTGGGCACAGATACGCAGTATTTT.

The chain has TRBV20-1 and TRBJ1-1; tentatively, D is TRBD1 (5 bases). The CDR3 runs to 14 residues. V dropped 4 bases and J dropped 5 bases, with 17 bases sitting between them. The germline CDR1 and CDR2 sequences are DFQATT and SNEGSKA (reference sequence). CDR3 amino acids: CSATRDPGETEAFF. CDR3 bases: TGCAGTGCTACGCGGGACCCGGGAGAGACTGAAGCTTTCTTT.

V usage is TRBV7-8 and J usage is TRBJ2-5; D unclear. V lost 5 bases, J lost 2 bases, and 12 bases lay in between. The CDR3 sequence is 14 residues long. CDR1 and CDR2 from the germline V gene are SGHVS and FQNEAQ. CDR3 protein: CASSLTEKQETQYF. The CDR3 DNA follows: TGTGCCAGCAGCCTCACTGAAAAACAAGAGACCCAGTACTTC.

The chain recombines TRBV5-4 with TRBJ2-3; 13 bases agree with TRBD2. The junction had 5 bases not matched to a gene; V was cut back by 4 bases and J by 3 bases. CDR1 and CDR2 (germline): SGHNT, YYREEE (reference sequence). The CDR3 has 16 residues. The CDR3 bases are TGTGCCAGCAGCGCCCGGACTAGCGGGAGAACAGATACGCAGTATTTT. Amino acids: CASSARTSGRTDTQYF.

This clonotype was seen repeatedly, ten times or more. CDR3 in amino acids: CSARDGGRGKDQPQHF. CDR3 bases: TGCAGTGCTAGAGATGGGGGCAGGGGGAAGGATCAGCCCCAGCATTTT. This chain connects TRBV20-1 to TRBJ1-5; 7 nucleotides align to TRBD1. The J segment lost 5 bases and the V segment lost 0 bases, leaving 10 bases of the junction unmatched. This CDR3 region has 16 residues. Looked up from germline, CDR1 is DFQATT and CDR2 is SNEGSKA (reference sequence).

This clonotype was found many times. V usage is TRBV30 and J usage is TRBJ2-7; 8 bases are shared with TRBD1. The CDR3 contains 14 residues. Germline loops: CDR1 GTSNPN, CDR2 SVGIG (reference sequence). Trimming at V came to 1 base and at J to 5 bases, leaving 7 bases not matched to a gene. The DNA of the CDR3 is TGTGCCTGGAGTGAGAGGACAGGGTCCAACGAGCAGTACTTC. Amino acids: CAWSERTGSNEQYF.

The chain employs TRBV3-1 and TRBJ2-7; no reliable D call. The CDR3 totals 13 residues. Trimming took 6 bases from V and 2 from J, leaving 11 bases between them. Germline lookup yields CDR1 LGHDT and CDR2 YNNKEL (reference sequence). CDR3 amino acids: CASSFGRPYEQYF. The CDR3 region has the DNA TGTGCCAGCAGTTTCGGCCGTCCCTACGAGCAGTACTTC.

The V and J genes are TRBV6-6 and TRBJ2-3; a weak D match, TRBD2 (6 bases). Trimming took 8 bases from V and 2 from J, leaving 11 bases between them. CDR3 length: 13 residues. Germline V lookup: CDR1 MNHNY, CDR2 SVGAGI (reference sequence). This chain's CDR3 is CASQGGDTDTQYF. The CDR3 DNA reads TGTGCCAGCCAAGGCGGGGACACAGATACGCAGTATTTT.

This clonotype was detected many times. V is TRBV7-2 and J is TRBJ1-2; D might be TRBD1 (6 bases). Deletions cut 5 bases from V and 3 bases from J, with 13 bases between. The length of the CDR3 is 14 residues. The germline CDR1 and CDR2 sequences are SGHTA and FQGNSA. The CDR3 DNA reads TGTGCCAGCAGCGCGGCACAGGGACACTATGGCTACACCTTC. It encodes CASSAAQGHYGYTF.

This clonotype was counted a few times. V gene TRBV20-1 combines with J gene TRBJ2-7; TRBD2 matches 15 bases. Germline assignment: CDR1 DFQATT and CDR2 SNEGSKA (reference sequence). The trim removed 3 bases at V and 6 bases at J, leaving 6 bases unmatched. This CDR3 region has 15 residues. CDR3 region: CSASRTSGRASEQYF. DNA of the CDR3: TGCAGTGCTAGTAGGACTAGCGGGAGGGCAAGCGAGCAGTACTTC.

This clonotype was seen a few times. This chain joins TRBV29-1 and TRBJ2-5; D is perhaps TRBD1 (5 bases). In germline, CDR1 is SQVTM, CDR2 ANQGSEA. Trimming removed 7 bases from V and 4 bases from J, with 13 bases in between. The CDR3 has 12 amino acids. In DNA form, the CDR3 reads TGCAGCGCAGACAGCTTACTAGAGACCCAGTACTTC. Translation: CSADSLLETQYF.

The sample holds many counts of this clonotype. The chain couples TRBV30 to TRBJ2-3, with D perhaps TRBD1 (5 bases). This CDR3 region has 12 residues. V dropped 2 bases and J dropped 4 bases, with 7 bases sitting between them. Germline V gives CDR1 GTSNPN, CDR2 SVGIG (reference sequence). CDR3 sequence (DNA): TGTGCCTGGAGTCCAGGGCCAGATACGCAGTATTTT. It translates to CAWSPGPDTQYF.

The table lists this clonotype with many counts. This chain uses TRBV20-1 with TRBJ1-4; D possibly corresponds to TRBD1 (6 bases). The germline V gene encodes CDR1 DFQATT and CDR2 SNEGSKA (reference sequence). The CDR3 is 15 residues long. V lost 0 bases and J 5 bases, leaving 13 bases between the germline ends. The CDR3 DNA reads as TGCAGTGCTAGAGATGCGACAGGCCGGAATGAAAAACTGTTTTTT. Protein sequence: CSARDATGRNEKLFF.

This clonotype has more than one count but fewer than ten. The chain has TRBV12-3 or TRBV12-4 and TRBJ2-7; 10 positions agree with TRBD1. Trimming removed 6 bases from V and 5 bases from J; junction bases left unmatched: 7. This CDR3 spans 14 amino acids. CDR3 DNA sequence: TGTGCCAGCAGCGGGACAGGGGCCGGGGACGAGCAGTACGTC. It specifies CASSGTGAGDEQYV.

The chain recombines TRBV12-3 or TRBV12-4 with TRBJ2-7, with TRBD1 as a possible D gene (6 bases). Trimming took off 5 bases at V and 3 bases at J, with 11 bases between the two ends. This CDR3 is 13 amino acids long. CDR3 nucleotide sequence: TGTGCCAGCAGTCGAACAGGGTACTACGAGCAGTACGTC. It is translated as CASSRTGYYEQYV.

This sequence joins TRBV18 and TRBJ1-2, with a tentative D call TRBD1 (6 bases). The length of the CDR3 is 15 residues. Germline CDR1 is KGHSH and CDR2 is LQKENI. V lost 1 base, J lost 6 bases, and 15 bases lay in between. This CDR3 is CASSPQKQGTHGYTF. In DNA form, the CDR3 reads TGTGCCAGCTCACCACAAAAACAGGGTACCCATGGCTACACCTTC.

This clonotype was picked up a small number of times. The chain is built from TRBV5-1 and TRBJ2-7; a weak D match, TRBD1 (5 bases). This CDR3 has 16 amino acids. Germline-derived CDR1 and CDR2 are SGHRS and YFSETQ. V was shortened by 1 base and J by 3 bases, with 17 bases between the two germline ends. Here the CDR3 reads CASSLFQGPTFYEQYV. The CDR3, as DNA: TGCGCCAGCAGCTTGTTTCAGGGCCCCACCTTCTACGAGCAGTACGTC.

This clonotype was observed at least ten times. V is TRBV5-5 and J is TRBJ1-4; 10 bases line up with TRBD1. J was trimmed by 6 bases and V by 4 bases; bases with no gene match: 6. Germline CDR1 is SGHKS and CDR2 is YYEKEE (reference sequence). The CDR3 extends over 15 amino acids. The CDR3 reads CASSAGQGGHEKLFF. The CDR3 coding sequence is TGTGCCAGCAGCGCAGGACAGGGGGGACATGAAAAACTGTTTTTT. Full variable domain (rest looked up from reference TRBV5-5 and TRBJ1-4): DAGVTQSPTHLIKTRGQQVTLRCSPISGHKSVSWYQQVLGQGPQFIFQYYEKEERGRGNFPDRFSARQFPNYSSELNVNALLLGDSALYLCASSAGQGGHEKLFFGSGTQLSVL.